This T cell receptor (beta chain) was observed in a study of T cell responses to AZD1222 COVID-19 vaccine. The CDR3 runs to 13 residues. V shed 0 bases and J shed 7 bases, with 10 bases lying between them. From germline, CDR1 is SGHRS and CDR2 YFSETQ. Profiled with immunoSEQ multiplex PCR; TCRdb holds only in-frame clones, not every one. The data contain some 180,000 clones, approximately 92% of them seen just once; the ten biggest clones take up roughly 1%. The sequence was obtained from an adult who received the MenACWY meningococcal vaccine as a control. The sample here was peripheral blood, taken 28 days after the second dose of the MenACWY control vaccine. The chain combines TRBV5-1 with TRBJ1-1; the D is unclear. The CDR3 loop reads CASSLGQSSEAFF. The DNA of the CDR3 is TGCGCCAGCAGCTTGGGCCAGTCTAGTGAAGCTTTCTTT.